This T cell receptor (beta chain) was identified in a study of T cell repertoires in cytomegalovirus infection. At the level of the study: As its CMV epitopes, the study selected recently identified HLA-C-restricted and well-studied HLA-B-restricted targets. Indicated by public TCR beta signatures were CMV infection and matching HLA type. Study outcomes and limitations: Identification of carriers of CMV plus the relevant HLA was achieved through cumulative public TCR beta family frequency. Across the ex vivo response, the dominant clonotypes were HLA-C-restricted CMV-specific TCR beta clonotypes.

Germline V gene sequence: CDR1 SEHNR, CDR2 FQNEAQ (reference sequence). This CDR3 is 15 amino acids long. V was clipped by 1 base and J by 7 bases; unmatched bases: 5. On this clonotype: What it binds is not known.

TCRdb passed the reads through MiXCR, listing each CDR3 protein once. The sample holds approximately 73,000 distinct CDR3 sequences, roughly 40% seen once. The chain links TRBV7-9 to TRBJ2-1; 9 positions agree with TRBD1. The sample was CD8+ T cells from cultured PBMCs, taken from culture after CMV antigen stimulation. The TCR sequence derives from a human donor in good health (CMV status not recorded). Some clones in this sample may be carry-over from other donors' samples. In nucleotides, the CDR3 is TGTGCCAGCAGCTTAGTCCCGGACAGGGGAAATGAGCAGTTCTTC. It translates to CASSLVPDRGNEQFF.